What follows are 19 T cell receptor beta chains derived from one specimen sequenced in a study of technical replicates of blood from a handful of donors. Using immunoSEQ multiplex PCR, the repertoire was profiled, and TCRdb retains in-frame clones only, with some absent. The sample lists around 100,000 clones; about 95% were seen once. The sequenced material came from T cells isolated from PBMCs. Receptor source: a human donor in good health.

This clone was recorded once. The chain couples TRBV7-2 to TRBJ2-7; 10 bases are a match to TRBD2. The CDR3 length is 14 residues. CDR1 SGHTA and CDR2 FQGNSA come from the germline V gene. After removal of 6 bases from V and 4 bases from J, the junction contained 6 bases not matched to a gene. The CDR3 nucleotides are TGTGCCAGCAGTCAGCGGGAGGGCCAATACGAGCAGTACTTC. This translates into CASSQREGQYEQYF. Full variable domain (outside the CDR3, taken from reference TRBV7-2 and TRBJ2-7): GAGVSQSPSNKVTEKGKDVELRCDPISGHTALYWYRQSLGQGLEFLIYFQGNSAPDKSGLPSDRFSAERTGGSVSTLTIQRTQQEDSAVYLCASSQREGQYEQYFGPGTRLTVT.

V usage is TRBV7-7 and J usage is TRBJ2-3, with a possible D match to TRBD1 (5 bases). The length of the CDR3 is 15 residues. V was pared by 1 base and J by 0 bases, with 8 bases between. Germline loops: CDR1 SSHAT, CDR2 FNYEAQ (reference sequence). The CDR3 nucleotides are TGTGCCAGCAGCTTAGGACAGACTAGCACAGATACGCAGTATTTT. Amino acids: CASSLGQTSTDTQYF.

This chain connects TRBV27 to TRBJ1-1, with a possible D match to TRBD1 (5 bases). CDR1 and CDR2 from the germline V gene are MNHEY and SMNVEV (reference sequence). This CDR3 contains 13 residues. V lost 4 bases and J lost 4, with 10 bases in between. The CDR3 here is CASSSGFGTEAFF. The CDR3 DNA reads as TGTGCCAGCAGTTCAGGGTTTGGCACTGAAGCTTTCTTT.

Here the CDR3 DNA reads TGTGCCAGCAGCGTTGCCAGGTCCCCGCCATCTGAAGCTTTCTTT. Translation: CASSVARSPPSEAFF. The J gene is TRBJ1-1, the V gene TRBV9; no definite D call. Germline V lookup: CDR1 SGDLS, CDR2 YYNGEE. Trimming left V 2 bases short and J 6 bases short, with 17 bases between. The CDR3 loop spans 15 amino acids.

V usage is TRBV5-8 and J usage is TRBJ2-5, with D tentatively TRBD2 (6 bases). The CDR3 runs 10 residues. V was shortened by 8 bases and J by 6 bases, with 8 bases between the two germline ends. Germline V lookup: CDR1 SGHTS, CDR2 YDEGEE. CDR3 loop: CARGGKTQYF. The CDR3 DNA reads TGTGCCAGGGGGGGAAAGACCCAGTACTTC. The whole variable domain, filled in from reference TRBV5-8 and TRBJ2-5, reads EAGVTQSPTHLIKTRGQQATLRCSPISGHTSVYWYQQALGLGLQFLLWYDEGEERNRGNFPPRFSGRQFPNYSSELNVNALELEDSALYLCARGGKTQYFGPGTRLLVL.

The chain is built from TRBV6-5 and TRBJ2-7, with a weak D call TRBD2 (6 bases). The V end lost 4 bases, the J end lost 6 bases, and 16 bases lay between the germline ends. Per germline, CDR1 MNHEY and CDR2 SVGAGI. CDR3 length: 14 amino acids. CDR3 region: CASSWGVQRREQYF. In nucleotides, the CDR3 is TGTGCCAGCAGTTGGGGGGTCCAGAGGCGCGAGCAGTACTTC.

V usage is TRBV4-3 and J usage is TRBJ2-1; D is possibly TRBD2 (7 bases). The CDR3 sequence is 18 residues long. Trimming pared 1 base from V and 2 bases from J, leaving 18 bases between. The germline V gene has CDR1 LGHNA and CDR2 YSLEER. The DNA for the CDR3 is TGCGCCAGCAGCCAAGGCCCACCGGCGGGGGCACCCTACAATGAGCAGTTCTTC. Translating it yields CASSQGPPAGAPYNEQFF.

The chain links TRBV27 to TRBJ1-1; TRBD1 aligns across 7 bases. V lost 5 bases, J lost 1 base, and 7 bases stayed unmatched. Germline V gives CDR1 MNHEY, CDR2 SMNVEV (reference sequence). The length of the CDR3 is 15 residues. The CDR3 sequence is CASSPGGTANTEAFF. DNA of the CDR3: TGTGCCAGCAGTCCCGGAGGGACAGCGAACACTGAAGCTTTCTTT.

This clone was detected once. V is TRBV6-5 and J is TRBJ1-1, with D tentatively TRBD1 (5 bases). The CDR3 totals 13 residues. Germline V gene data show CDR1 as MNHEY and CDR2 as SVGAGI. Trimming removed 5 bases at V and 1 base at J, with 8 bases between. CDR3: CASSARGNTEAFF. DNA of the CDR3: TGTGCCAGCAGTGCTAGGGGGAACACTGAAGCTTTCTTT.

The chain recombines TRBV2 with TRBJ1-2, with unresolved D. This CDR3 has 13 amino acids. Trimming took off 7 bases at V and 0 bases at J, with 9 bases between the two ends. CDR1 is SNHLY, CDR2 FYNNEI, per germline. Written as DNA, the CDR3 is TGTGCCAGCACCGAGGATACTAACTATGGCTACACCTTC. It translates to CASTEDTNYGYTF.

The chain couples TRBV10-3 to TRBJ2-2; D possibly corresponds to TRBD2 (6 bases). Trimming stripped 10 bases from V and 1 base from J, with 10 bases between. This CDR3 region has 13 residues. Germline CDR1 and CDR2: ENHRY and SYGVKD. The CDR3 coding sequence is TGTGCCACCACTAGCAGGAACACCGGGGAGCTGTTTTTT. As protein: CATTSRNTGELFF.

The chain links TRBV7-4 to TRBJ2-7; 7 bases align to TRBD2. The CDR3 spans 12 residues. The germline gives CDR1 SGHVT, CDR2 SQSDAQ. The ends lost 11 bases at V and 3 bases at J; junction bases unmatched: 7. The CDR3 sequence is CAGGGAGYEQYF. The CDR3 DNA follows: TGTGCCGGGGGGGGTGCGGGCTACGAGCAGTACTTC.

The rearrangement joins TRBV9 to TRBJ2-1; TRBD2 matches at 9 bases. Germline V gene data show CDR1 as SGDLS and CDR2 as YYNGEE. V trimming: 5 bases; J trimming: 9 bases; junction bases outside the gene matches: 6. The CDR3 totals 13 residues. The CDR3 DNA reads TGTGCCAGCAGATCCAGCGGGAGGAGTGAGCAGTTCTTC. Its translation: CASRSSGRSEQFF.

The chain recombines TRBV28 with TRBJ2-3; TRBD2 matches 11 bases. CDR3 length: 15 residues. From germline, CDR1 is MDHEN and CDR2 SYDVKM. V trimming: 7 bases; J trimming: 4 bases; junction bases outside the gene matches: 7. CDR3 DNA sequence: TGTGCCAGCATTACTAGCGGGAGTCGGGCAGATACGCAGTATTTT. It encodes CASITSGSRADTQYF.

The CDR3 DNA follows: TGTGCCTGGGGGGACTCTTACGAGCAGTACTTC. Translated, it gives CAWGDSYEQYF. The rearrangement joins TRBV30 to TRBJ2-7, with D possibly matching TRBD2 (6 bases). The CDR3 spans 11 residues. Trimming pared 5 bases from V and 4 bases from J, leaving 9 bases between. Germline-derived CDR1 and CDR2 are GTSNPN and SVGIG (reference sequence).

This sequence joins TRBV4-2 and TRBJ2-3; 10 bases are shared with TRBD2. Losses at the gene ends were 3 bases for V and 2 bases for J; bases not matched to a gene: 8. The V gene's germline CDR1 is LGHNA and CDR2 YNFKEQ. This CDR3 is 17 amino acids long. The CDR3, as DNA: TGTGCCAGCAGCCACCATGGACTAGCGGACTCCACAGATACGCAGTATTTT. Protein product: CASSHHGLADSTDTQYF.

A remark on this clone: Its ends do not fully match the called genes, so a read error is possible. The chain recombines TRBV10-1 with TRBJ2-5; 7 bases agree with TRBD1. CDR3 length: 14 amino acids. Germline V gene lookup returns CDR1 WNHNN and CDR2 SYGVQD (reference sequence). In DNA form, the CDR3 reads TGCGCCAGCAATGAGGGACAGAACCAAGAGACCCAGTACTTC. Residues: CASNEGQNQETQYF.

J is TRBJ2-1 and V is TRBV21-1; the table's D gene call, TRBD2, was not cross checked with the DNA. TRBV21-1 is a pseudogene segment. The CDR3 contains 21 residues. CDR3 sequence: CASSKARTSGGFGLNFNEQFF. The CDR3 bases are TGTGCCAGCAGCAAAGCACGGACTAGCGGTGGGTTCGGCCTTAATTTTAATGAGCAGTTCTTC.

The CDR3 region has the DNA TGTGCCAGTAGTATTGCAGGGGGCGAGACCCAGTACTTC. It specifies CASSIAGGETQYF. The chain combines TRBV19 with TRBJ2-5, with TRBD1 matching 8 bases. This CDR3 is 13 amino acids long. V shed 3 bases, J shed 5 bases, and the junction held 2 bases outside the gene matches. The germline V gene encodes CDR1 LNHDA and CDR2 SQIVND (reference sequence).